Below are 28 T cell receptor beta chains sequenced from a single sample in a study of vaccination effects on CD4 cells after COVID-19. No antigen has been identified for these receptors. After expansion with viral peptide pools in the ViraFEST assay, antigen-specific CD4+ T cells were sequenced. At the end of approximately 10 days of culture, CD4+ T cells were isolated. Subjects were given two BNT162b2 or mRNA-1273 vaccine doses. Generated by immunoSEQ multiplex PCR, the TCRdb table keeps only in-frame clones and is missing some. The table has around 67,000 clones, about 86% seen once. Sequenced here: CD4+ T cells from PBMCs cultured with HCoV-229E spike peptides, sampled after COVID-19 vaccination. The receptors shown here come from a human donor who received a COVID-19 vaccine.

The V and J genes are TRBV6-6 and TRBJ2-3; D is possibly TRBD1 (5 bases). CDR1 and CDR2 from the germline V gene are MNHNY and SVGAGI (reference sequence). V lost 0 bases and J 1 base, leaving 5 bases between the germline ends. This CDR3 contains 14 residues. DNA of the CDR3: TGTGCCAGCAGTTACTCCAGGGGCACAGATACGCAGTATTTT. It translates to CASSYSRGTDTQYF.

This clone was found a few times. This chain uses TRBV9 with TRBJ1-3, with 9 positions matching TRBD1. J was trimmed by 4 bases and V by 2 bases; bases with no gene match: 7. The V gene's germline CDR1 is SGDLS and CDR2 YYNGEE. CDR3 length: 16 amino acids. CDR3 protein: CASSVGDRVRGNTIYF. In nucleotides, the CDR3 is TGTGCCAGCAGCGTCGGGGACAGGGTGAGGGGAAACACCATATATTTT.

This rearrangement joins TRBV30 to TRBJ1-4; D is unresolved. Trimming cost V 0 bases and J 11 bases, with 16 bases left between them. The CDR3 runs 14 residues. The germline CDR1 and CDR2 sequences are GTSNPN and SVGIG (reference sequence). CDR3 DNA sequence: TGTGCCTGGAGTGTCTCGTTACCCCCCCAGAAACTGTTTTTT. Translation gives CAWSVSLPPQKLFF. The variable domain in full, completed from reference TRBV30 and TRBJ1-4, reads SQTIHQWPATLVQPVGSPLSLECTVEGTSNPNLYWYRQAAGRGLQLLFYSVGIGQISSEVPQNLSASRPQDRQFILSSKKLLLSDSGFYLCAWSVSLPPQKLFFGSGTQLSVL.

This chain links TRBV30 with TRBJ2-2; D might be TRBD1 (5 bases). Trimming took off 1 base at V and 7 bases at J, with 7 bases between the two ends. CDR1 and CDR2 (germline): GTSNPN, SVGIG (reference sequence). The CDR3 contains 12 residues. Here the CDR3 reads CAWSEGRGELFF. CDR3 DNA: TGTGCCTGGAGTGAGGGGCGCGGGGAGCTGTTTTTT.

The V call is TRBV6-6, the J call TRBJ1-2, with no clear D. CDR1 and CDR2 (germline): MNHNY, SVGAGI (reference sequence). V was shortened by 7 bases and J by 5 bases, with 17 bases between the two germline ends. The CDR3 spans 14 residues. CDR3 coding DNA: TGTGCCAGCACCCTAAGGACGCTGTCATATGGCTACACCTTC. Its translation: CASTLRTLSYGYTF.

This clone was picked up a small number of times. CDR3 protein: CAISDALAEAFF. The CDR3 DNA reads TGTGCCATCAGTGACGCCCTCGCTGAAGCTTTCTTT. The rearrangement uses TRBV10-3 and TRBJ1-1; D uncertain. CDR3 length equals 12 residues. Per germline, CDR1 ENHRY and CDR2 SYGVKD. V shed 3 bases and J shed 6 bases, with 8 bases lying between them.

This chain joins TRBV11-2 and TRBJ1-3; D unclear. V was shortened by 8 bases and J by 7 bases, with 9 bases between the two germline ends. Germline values: CDR1 SGHAT, CDR2 FQNNGV. This CDR3 has 11 residues. The CDR3 nucleotides read TGTGCCAGCGGGGTCCTCAACACCATATATTTT. Translated: CASGVLNTIYF. Full variable domain (missing parts from reference TRBV11-2 and TRBJ1-3): EAGVAQSPRYKIIEKRQSVAFWCNPISGHATLYWYQQILGQGPKLLIQFQNNGVVDDSQLPKDRFSAERLKGVDSTLKIQPAKLEDSAVYLCASGVLNTIYFGEGSWLTVV.

The V call is TRBV10-2, the J call TRBJ2-7; perhaps D is TRBD1 or TRBD2 (6 bases each). CDR3 size: 14 residues. Deletions cut 7 bases from V and 6 bases from J, with 19 bases between. Germline V lookup: CDR1 WSHSY, CDR2 SAAADI. DNA of the CDR3: TGCGCCAGCACCCTCGGGGGCAGGGTCTCCGAGCAGTACGTC. Its protein product is CASTLGGRVSEQYV.

The chain is built from TRBV28 and TRBJ2-3; the D call may be TRBD1 or TRBD2 (5 bases each). The V gene's germline CDR1 is MDHEN and CDR2 SYDVKM. The V gene lost 5 bases and the J gene lost 4 bases, with 22 bases spanning the gap. The CDR3 is made up of 17 amino acids. CDR3 coding DNA: TGTGCCAGCAGTCCCATTACGGGACCTTCACTTTCAGATACGCAGTATTTT. This translates into CASSPITGPSLSDTQYF.

A single count supports this clone. CDR3 in amino acids: CASSQGLATGQETQYF. The CDR3 DNA is TGTGCCAGCAGCCAAGGCCTAGCGACCGGGCAAGAGACCCAGTACTTC. The chain carries TRBV3-1 (or the pseudogene TRBV3-2) and TRBJ2-5; maybe TRBD2 (6 bases). The CDR3 length is 16 residues. Germline V gene sequence: CDR1 LGHDT, CDR2 YNNKEL (reference sequence). Trimming took off 1 base at V and 2 bases at J, with 14 bases between the two ends.

The rearrangement uses TRBV24-1 and TRBJ2-1; the D is unclear. Trimming removed 4 bases at V and 4 bases at J, with 7 bases between. The germline gives CDR1 KGHDR, CDR2 SFDVKD. This CDR3 spans 13 amino acids. The CDR3 DNA is TGTGCCACCAGTGAAACAGATTACAATGAGCAGTTCTTC. This translates into CATSETDYNEQFF.

The J gene is TRBJ1-1, the V gene TRBV10-1; D possibly corresponds to TRBD1 (5 bases). The CDR3 has 13 residues. Germline values: CDR1 WNHNN, CDR2 SYGVQD (reference sequence). Between the trimmed V and J ends, which lost 3 bases and 3 bases, there was a span of 8 bases. CDR3: CASSDWGDTEAFF. CDR3 in DNA: TGCGCCAGCAGTGACTGGGGGGACACTGAAGCTTTCTTT.

The CDR3 loop reads CASSPKGQVRAETQYF. The CDR3 nucleotides are TGTGCCAGCAGCCCAAAGGGACAGGTGCGAGCAGAGACCCAGTACTTC. This chain links TRBV9 with TRBJ2-5; TRBD1 matches at 8 bases. Germline CDR1 reads SGDLS; CDR2 reads YYNGEE. The CDR3 loop spans 16 amino acids. V was pared by 4 bases and J by 4 bases, with 12 bases of the junction left unmatched.

This rearrangement joins TRBV19 to TRBJ1-2; D gene uncertain. Germline V gene data show CDR1 as LNHDA and CDR2 as SQIVND (reference sequence). This CDR3 is 14 amino acids long. Trimming removed 6 bases from V and 0 bases from J, with 11 bases in between. CDR3 loop: CASRPDRSNYGYTF. The CDR3 DNA sequence: TGTGCCAGTAGACCGGACCGATCTAACTATGGCTACACCTTC.

This clone was recorded once. The chain couples TRBV6-6 to TRBJ2-1; 10 bases match TRBD2. V lost 5 bases to trimming and J lost 7 bases; unmatched junction nucleotides: 17. The CDR3 has 18 amino acids. In germline, CDR1 is MNHNY, CDR2 SVGAGI (reference sequence). Written as DNA, the CDR3 is TGTGCCAGCAGTCCCCGGGGAGCGGGGGGGCCGTCGGCGAATGAGCAGTTCTTC. This translates into CASSPRGAGGPSANEQFF.

The rearrangement joins TRBV11-2 to TRBJ2-5; tentatively, D is TRBD1 or TRBD2 (5 bases each). This CDR3 region has 13 residues. Trimming stripped 7 bases from V and 5 bases from J, with 14 bases between. The germline V gene has CDR1 SGHAT and CDR2 FQNNGV. CDR3 region: CASTLGVYETQYF. CDR3 sequence (DNA): TGTGCCAGCACGCTGGGGGTTTACGAGACCCAGTACTTC.

The chain links TRBV3-1 (or the pseudogene TRBV3-2) to TRBJ2-5; D call uncertain. In germline, CDR1 is LGHDT, CDR2 YNNKEL (reference sequence). V was shortened by 1 base and J by 5 bases, with 11 bases between the two germline ends. This CDR3 has 14 amino acids. CDR3 nucleotides: TGTGCCAGCAGCCAAGGACTCTCCCTGGAGACCCAGTACTTC. Translated, it gives CASSQGLSLETQYF.

The chain couples TRBV18 to TRBJ2-2, with a tentative D call TRBD1 (5 bases). The CDR3 sequence is 15 residues long. V was shortened by 6 bases and J by 0 bases, with 11 bases between the two germline ends. Germline assignment: CDR1 KGHSH and CDR2 LQKENI. The CDR3 loop reads CASSWGRANTGELFF. The CDR3 DNA follows: TGTGCCAGCTCTTGGGGCCGAGCGAACACCGGGGAGCTGTTTTTT. The entire variable domain, with the rest obtained from reference TRBV18 and TRBJ2-2, is as follows: NAGVMQNPRHLVRRRGQEARLRCSPMKGHSHVYWYRQLPEEGLKFMVYLQKENIIDESGMPKERFSAEFPKEGPSILRIQQVVRGDSAAYFCASSWGRANTGELFFGEGSRLTVL.

The V and J genes are TRBV2 and TRBJ1-1, with D uncertain. Trimming shortened V by 7 bases and J by 0 bases, and 9 bases separated the two germline ends. CDR3 length: 13 amino acids. Germline V lookup: CDR1 SNHLY, CDR2 FYNNEI. The CDR3 region has the DNA TGTGCCAGCATACAAACAGTGAACACTGAAGCTTTCTTT. This encodes CASIQTVNTEAFF.

This clone was seen a single time. The chain joins TRBV6-5 to TRBJ1-2; D is possibly TRBD1 (5 bases). The germline V and J ends were trimmed by 11 bases and 2 bases, with 15 bases remaining between them. This CDR3 spans 13 amino acids. CDR1 is MNHEY and CDR2 is SVGAGI in the germline V gene. The DNA for the CDR3 is TGTGCCTCTTCGGCAGGGCTGAACTATGGCTACACCTTC. This gives the protein CASSAGLNYGYTF.

This chain connects TRBV6-6 to TRBJ2-7; TRBD1 matches 7 bases. CDR3 size: 13 residues. The V gene end was trimmed by 0 bases and the J gene end by 9 bases; junction bases not matched to a gene: 5. The germline gives CDR1 MNHNY, CDR2 SVGAGI (reference sequence). The CDR3, as DNA: TGTGCCAGCAGTTACTCCGACAGGGACGGGCAGTACGTC. It encodes CASSYSDRDGQYV.

This chain links TRBV27 with TRBJ2-2; no clear D gene. This CDR3 has 14 amino acids. Deletions cut 6 bases from V and 6 bases from J, with 14 bases between. Germline values: CDR1 MNHEY, CDR2 SMNVEV (reference sequence). The CDR3 is CASRWAQVPGELFF. The CDR3 coding sequence is TGTGCCAGCAGGTGGGCCCAGGTGCCCGGGGAGCTGTTTTTT.

The genes are TRBV12-3 or TRBV12-4 and TRBJ2-7; D may match TRBD1 or TRBD2 (6 bases each). The V and J ends lost 6 bases and 7 bases respectively, with 13 bases between them. The CDR3 totals 12 residues. This chain's CDR3 is CASSATGREQYV. In nucleotides, the CDR3 is TGTGCCAGCAGCGCCACAGGGAGGGAGCAGTACGTC.

The CDR3 loop reads CATSDSARVNIQYF. The CDR3 region has the DNA TGTGCCACCAGTGATTCAGCCAGGGTAAACATTCAGTACTTC. The V call is TRBV24-1, the J call TRBJ2-4, with D possibly being TRBD1 (5 bases). The CDR3 length is 14 residues. Trimming left V 2 bases short and J 6 bases short, with 10 bases between. The germline CDR1 and CDR2 sequences are KGHDR and SFDVKD.

This clone was observed a handful of times. The V call is TRBV2, the J call TRBJ1-1; D uncertain. The V end lost 2 bases, the J end lost 0 bases, and 10 bases lay between the germline ends. This CDR3 spans 15 amino acids. Germline CDR1 and CDR2: SNHLY and FYNNEI. CDR3 sequence (DNA): TGTGCCAGCAGTGAATTAGGGCCGATGAACACTGAAGCTTTCTTT. It specifies CASSELGPMNTEAFF.

The chain combines TRBV19 with TRBJ2-5, with D possibly matching TRBD2 (6 bases). Trimming took 4 bases from V and 5 from J, leaving 17 bases between them. CDR1 is LNHDA and CDR2 is SQIVND in the germline V gene (reference sequence). The CDR3 is 15 residues long. CDR3 sequence: CASSTDSGTTETQYF. Written as DNA, the CDR3 is TGTGCCAGTAGTACGGATAGCGGTACTACGGAGACCCAGTACTTC.

The chain is built from TRBV6-6 and TRBJ2-2; possible D gene TRBD1, 7 bases. Trimming left V 5 bases short and J 1 base short, with 14 bases between. This CDR3 region has 16 residues. Germline V lookup: CDR1 MNHNY, CDR2 SVGAGI (reference sequence). The CDR3 region is CASSTQGGGNTGELFF. CDR3 DNA: TGTGCCAGCAGTACCCAGGGGGGCGGGAACACCGGGGAGCTGTTTTTT.

The rearrangement uses TRBV18 and TRBJ1-3; the D is unclear. Looked up from germline, CDR1 is KGHSH and CDR2 is LQKENI. CDR3 length: 15 amino acids. Trimming cost V 0 bases and J 0 bases, with 6 bases left between them. The CDR3 nucleotides are TGTGCCAGCTCACCACCGGCCCTCTCTGGAAACACCATATATTTT. Amino acids: CASSPPALSGNTIYF.